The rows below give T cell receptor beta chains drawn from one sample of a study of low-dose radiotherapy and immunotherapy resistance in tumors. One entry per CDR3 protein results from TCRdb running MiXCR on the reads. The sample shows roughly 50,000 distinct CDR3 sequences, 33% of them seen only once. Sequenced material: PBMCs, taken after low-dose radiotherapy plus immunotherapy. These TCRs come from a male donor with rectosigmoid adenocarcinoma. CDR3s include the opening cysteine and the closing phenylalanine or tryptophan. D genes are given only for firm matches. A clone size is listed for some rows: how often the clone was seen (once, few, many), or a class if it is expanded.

cdr3_aa: CASSRDSYTGELFF
cdr3_nt: TGTGCCAGCAGTCGGGACAGCTACACCGGGGAGCTGTTTTTT
j_call: TRBJ2-2
d_call: TRBD1
cdr3_length: 14
clone_size: -
v_call: TRBV12-3/TRBV12-4

cdr3_aa: CASSLIRKQFF
cdr3_nt: TGTGCCAGCAGTTTAATTAGAAAGCAGTTCTTC
j_call: TRBJ2-1
d_call: -
cdr3_length: 11
clone_size: many
v_call: TRBV28

cdr3_aa: CASSLGLWTSGGNEQFF
cdr3_nt: TGTGCCAGCAGTTTAGGTCTCTGGACTAGCGGTGGGAATGAGCAGTTCTTC
j_call: TRBJ2-1
d_call: TRBD2
cdr3_length: 17
clone_size: medium-sized
v_call: TRBV28

cdr3_aa: CASSLGLAGVHEQFF
cdr3_nt: TGTGCCAGCAGCTTAGGGCTAGCGGGAGTCCATGAGCAGTTCTTC
j_call: TRBJ2-1
d_call: TRBD2
cdr3_length: 15
clone_size: -
v_call: TRBV7-2

cdr3_aa: CASSAGTLGQPQHF
cdr3_nt: TGTGCCAGCAGCGCCGGGACGCTGGGTCAGCCCCAGCATTTT
j_call: TRBJ1-5
d_call: -
cdr3_length: 14
clone_size: many
v_call: TRBV7-6

cdr3_aa: CASSQRPSGIHEQYF
cdr3_nt: TGTGCCAGCAGCCAACGTCCCTCAGGCATCCACGAGCAGTACTTC
j_call: TRBJ2-7
d_call: -
cdr3_length: 15
clone_size: -
v_call: TRBV14

cdr3_aa: CASSTPSGSSYEQYF
cdr3_nt: TGTGCCAGCTCAACCCCCAGCGGCAGCTCCTACGAGCAGTACTTC
j_call: TRBJ2-7
d_call: -
cdr3_length: 15
clone_size: many
v_call: TRBV6-1

cdr3_aa: CSVSVSSYNEQFF
cdr3_nt: TGCAGCGTGTCTGTTAGCTCCTACAATGAGCAGTTCTTC
j_call: TRBJ2-1
d_call: -
cdr3_length: 13
clone_size: many
v_call: TRBV29-1

cdr3_aa: CASSSSTGWTDTQYF
cdr3_nt: TGTGCCAGCAGCTCCTCGACGGGGTGGACAGATACGCAGTATTTT
j_call: TRBJ2-3
d_call: -
cdr3_length: 15
clone_size: many
v_call: TRBV7-6

cdr3_aa: CASSPSGLAGTDTQYF
cdr3_nt: TGTGCCAGCTCACCCTCGGGACTAGCGGGCACAGATACGCAGTATTTT
j_call: TRBJ2-3
d_call: TRBD2
cdr3_length: 16
clone_size: -
v_call: TRBV18

cdr3_aa: CASRELAGGPYEQYF
cdr3_nt: TGTGCCAGCAGGGAACTAGCGGGAGGACCTTACGAGCAGTACTTC
j_call: TRBJ2-7
d_call: TRBD2
cdr3_length: 15
clone_size: many
v_call: TRBV7-2

cdr3_aa: CSVEGMGDTQYF
cdr3_nt: TGCAGCGTTGAGGGGATGGGAGATACGCAGTATTTT
j_call: TRBJ2-3
d_call: -
cdr3_length: 12
clone_size: few
v_call: TRBV29-1

cdr3_aa: CSVRENTEAFF
cdr3_nt: TGCAGCGTTCGAGAGAACACTGAAGCTTTCTTT
j_call: TRBJ1-1
d_call: -
cdr3_length: 11
clone_size: -
v_call: TRBV29-1

cdr3_aa: CSATQQARPQYF
cdr3_nt: TGCAGTGCCACCCAACAGGCCCGGCCCCAGTACTTC
j_call: TRBJ2-5
d_call: -
cdr3_length: 12
clone_size: many
v_call: TRBV20-1

cdr3_aa: CASSLIRLAKNIQYF
cdr3_nt: TGTGCCAGCAGCCTTATACGGCTAGCCAAAAACATTCAGTACTTC
j_call: TRBJ2-4
d_call: -
cdr3_length: 15
clone_size: many
v_call: TRBV5-8

cdr3_aa: CSASGGSNSPLHF
cdr3_nt: TGCAGTGCTAGTGGGGGGTCGAATTCACCCCTCCACTTT
j_call: TRBJ1-6
d_call: -
cdr3_length: 13
clone_size: many
v_call: TRBV20-1

cdr3_aa: CASSSPRPYNEQFF
cdr3_nt: TGTGCCAGCAGCTCCCCCAGGCCTTACAATGAGCAGTTCTTC
j_call: TRBJ2-1
d_call: -
cdr3_length: 14
clone_size: few
v_call: TRBV6-2/TRBV6-3

cdr3_aa: CASSQTSVYFCAISESIGGETQYF
cdr3_nt: -
j_call: TRBJ2-7
d_call: -
cdr3_length: 24
clone_size: -
v_call: TRBV18

cdr3_aa: CASSLASTSGFHRELFF
cdr3_nt: TGTGCCAGCAGCTTAGCGTCCACTAGCGGATTCCACCGGGAGCTGTTTTTT
j_call: TRBJ2-2
d_call: TRBD2
cdr3_length: 17
clone_size: many
v_call: TRBV7-2

cdr3_aa: CSARGEGLAAYNEQFF
cdr3_nt: TGCAGTGCTAGAGGGGAGGGACTAGCGGCCTACAATGAGCAGTTCTTC
j_call: TRBJ2-1
d_call: TRBD2
cdr3_length: 16
clone_size: medium-sized
v_call: TRBV20-1

cdr3_aa: CASSVRNTEAFF
cdr3_nt: TGTGCCAGCAGTGTCAGGAACACTGAAGCTTTCTTT
j_call: TRBJ1-1
d_call: -
cdr3_length: 12
clone_size: -
v_call: TRBV6-1

cdr3_aa: CASSERDRRTDTQYF
cdr3_nt: TGTGCCAGCAGTGAAAGGGACAGACGCACAGATACGCAGTATTTT
j_call: TRBJ2-3
d_call: TRBD1
cdr3_length: 15
clone_size: -
v_call: TRBV6-2/TRBV6-3

cdr3_aa: CASSLNRDKQYF
cdr3_nt: TGCGCCAGCAGCTTGAATCGGGATAAGCAGTACTTC
j_call: TRBJ2-7
d_call: -
cdr3_length: 12
clone_size: -
v_call: TRBV5-1

cdr3_aa: CASRLGTSGRRRGNEQFF
cdr3_nt: TGCGCCAGCAGGTTGGGAACTAGCGGGAGGAGGCGTGGCAATGAGCAGTTCTTC
j_call: TRBJ2-1
d_call: TRBD2
cdr3_length: 18
clone_size: -
v_call: TRBV5-1

cdr3_aa: CASSLMANTGLPQHF
cdr3_nt: TGTGCCAGCAGCTTAATGGCCAATACAGGACTGCCCCAGCATTTT
j_call: TRBJ1-5
d_call: -
cdr3_length: 15
clone_size: few
v_call: TRBV7-2

cdr3_aa: CALGRSSFSEQYF
cdr3_nt: TGTGCCCTCGGGAGGTCCTCCTTCTCGGAGCAGTACTTC
j_call: TRBJ2-7
d_call: TRBD2
cdr3_length: 13
clone_size: many
v_call: TRBV28

cdr3_aa: CASSYRGSYNSPLHF
cdr3_nt: TGTGCCAGCAGTTACCGGGGCAGCTATAATTCACCCCTCCACTTT
j_call: TRBJ1-6
d_call: -
cdr3_length: 15
clone_size: -
v_call: TRBV6-2/TRBV6-3

cdr3_aa: CASSPAPIGVRVFPEKLFF
cdr3_nt: TGTGCCAGCAGTCCCGCCCCAATTGGGGTGCGGGTTTTCCCTGAAAAACTGTTTTTT
j_call: TRBJ1-4
d_call: -
cdr3_length: 19
clone_size: few
v_call: TRBV12-3/TRBV12-4

cdr3_aa: CSVETQGNTEAFF
cdr3_nt: TGCAGCGTTGAAACACAGGGGAACACTGAAGCTTTCTTT
j_call: TRBJ1-1
d_call: -
cdr3_length: 13
clone_size: many
v_call: TRBV29-1

cdr3_aa: CASSAPTSGITSGANVLTF
cdr3_nt: TGTGCCAGCAGCGCGCCGACTAGCGGGATTACCTCTGGGGCCAACGTCCTGACTTTC
j_call: TRBJ2-6
d_call: TRBD2
cdr3_length: 19
clone_size: many
v_call: TRBV11-2

cdr3_aa: CSARIGGFEKLFF
cdr3_nt: TGCAGTGCTAGAATCGGGGGATTTGAAAAACTGTTTTTT
j_call: TRBJ1-4
d_call: -
cdr3_length: 13
clone_size: -
v_call: TRBV20-1

cdr3_aa: CASSLDGQTPYEQYF
cdr3_nt: TGTGCCAGCAGCCTAGACGGGCAGACTCCCTACGAGCAGTACTTC
j_call: TRBJ2-7
d_call: -
cdr3_length: 15
clone_size: -
v_call: TRBV3-1

cdr3_aa: CASSLSPRGVGSDTQYF
cdr3_nt: TGTGCCAGCAGTTTAAGCCCCAGGGGAGTAGGGAGCGATACGCAGTATTTT
j_call: TRBJ2-3
d_call: -
cdr3_length: 17
clone_size: many
v_call: TRBV28

cdr3_aa: CSASNQGNTEAFF
cdr3_nt: TGCAGTGCTAGTAATCAGGGGAACACTGAAGCTTTCTTT
j_call: TRBJ1-1
d_call: -
cdr3_length: 13
clone_size: many
v_call: TRBV20-1

cdr3_aa: CASVAGYAFDEQFF
cdr3_nt: TGTGCCAGCGTCGCGGGGTACGCGTTCGATGAGCAGTTCTTC
j_call: TRBJ2-1
d_call: -
cdr3_length: 14
clone_size: -
v_call: TRBV2

cdr3_aa: CSGQLSSTDTQYF
cdr3_nt: TGCAGCGGACAGCTTTCTAGCACAGATACGCAGTATTTT
j_call: TRBJ2-3
d_call: -
cdr3_length: 13
clone_size: many
v_call: TRBV29-1

cdr3_aa: CASNPGQYNSPLHF
cdr3_nt: TGTGCCAGCAACCCGGGACAGTATAATTCACCCCTCCACTTT
j_call: TRBJ1-6
d_call: TRBD1
cdr3_length: 14
clone_size: many
v_call: TRBV7-9

cdr3_aa: CSARDDLAGEWETQYF
cdr3_nt: TGCAGTGCTAGAGATGATTTAGCGGGAGAATGGGAGACCCAGTACTTC
j_call: TRBJ2-5
d_call: TRBD2
cdr3_length: 16
clone_size: many
v_call: TRBV20-1

cdr3_aa: CASSLGYGSTGELFF
cdr3_nt: TGCGCCAGCAGCTTGGGTTATGGGTCCACCGGGGAGCTGTTTTTT
j_call: TRBJ2-2
d_call: -
cdr3_length: 15
clone_size: many
v_call: TRBV5-1

cdr3_aa: CASSLGTGDGYTF
cdr3_nt: TGCGCCAGCAGCCTCGGGACAGGGGATGGCTACACCTTC
j_call: TRBJ1-2
d_call: TRBD1
cdr3_length: 13
clone_size: -
v_call: TRBV5-1

cdr3_aa: CASSSRGDRGAEQYF
cdr3_nt: TGTGCCAGCAGTTCAAGAGGGGACAGGGGAGCCGAGCAGTACTTC
j_call: TRBJ2-7
d_call: TRBD1
cdr3_length: 15
clone_size: -
v_call: TRBV2